This T cell receptor beta chain is from a study of T cells after yellow fever vaccination (dated by TCRdb to the late 2010s). At the level of the whole study: The SMART-Seq v4 Ultra Low Input RNA kit was used to prepare libraries from fractions with low cell numbers. To follow T-cell clones before and after primary and booster YFV17D yellow fever vaccination, bulk TCR alpha and beta repertoires were sequenced over time. The cohort comprised two healthy male donors, one aged 18 to 30 and one aged 30 to 40 years. Blood was drawn at multiple timepoints before and after primary and secondary immunization, with bulk PBMC replicates and cell subsets isolated. What the authors observed across the whole study: Only a couple of donors were included in the study, so the extent to which the findings can be generalized is limited. Computational filtering was needed because FACS-sorted repertoires could contain abundant contaminating clonotypes from the bulk population. A small share of clonotypes was detected in both CD4 and CD8 compartments, with the overlap likely arising from convergent recombination. The secondary T-cell response was found to be weaker but faster than the primary response, with a peak reached on day 5 rather than on day 15. After the booster, most clones that had expanded after primary vaccination were detected again (around 97% of CD4 and more than 80% of CD8), suggesting broad maintenance of memory.

Comments on this clonotype: Which antigen it targets is not known. One base away there is no much larger clone; base qualities are not given.

The CDR1 and CDR2 encoded by the germline V gene are ENHRY and SYGVKD. The germline V and J ends show losses of 7 bases and 3 bases respectively, and no gene match explains 12 bases of the junction. The CDR3 covers 15 residues, taking in both the cysteine and the phenylalanine. Of all the DNA, just the CDR3 is kept, 45 bases in frame from base 1. The instrument given in TCRdb is Illumina NovaSeq 6000. Synthesis of TCR cDNA relied on 5'RACE template switching, a step that introduced a universal primer site along with unique molecular identifiers. Priming for cDNA synthesis came from both the TCR alpha and TCR beta constant segments. Two PCR steps were used to amplify libraries, with sample barcodes and sequencing adapters being added in the second step. Libraries were sequenced on Illumina HiSeq 2500 (2x100 bp) or NovaSeq (2x150 bp). The study's own analysis went as follows. Demultiplexing of reads and collapsing into UMI consensus sequences were performed with MIGEC, and V(D)J alignment was carried out with MiXCR. Vaccine-responding clonotypes were identified with edgeR using replicate PBMC samples, with FDR below 0.01 and a log2 fold change above 5 up to day 15 being required. Each bulk clonotype was labeled CD4 or CD8 based on which sequenced repertoire, CD4 or CD8, contained the clonotype at higher abundance. TCRdb trimmed public reads at Q25 via fastp, called clones via MiXCR and kept in-frame beta chains. Identical CDR3 proteins give one entry, which carries the most common genes and DNA. TCRdb's processing, not the study's, gives the V and J calls here. The sample profile shows 200,000 to 250,000 distinct CDR3 sequences; around 3.1% of them were found once. In total, the top ten clones hold 3.2% of the sample.

Read against the paper, the sample's treatment or condition label means: live attenuated yellow fever vaccine strain. A standard Ficoll-Paque protocol was used to isolate PBMCs from peripheral blood. Dynabeads CD4 and CD8 positive selection kits were used to isolate the CD4 and CD8 T-cell fractions. TriZol was used to extract RNA from bulk PBMCs, from CD4 and CD8 fractions, and from dextramer-positive and dextramer-negative fractions. This receptor was taken from a man aged 18 to 35 who received the YFV17D yellow fever vaccine. Sequences were derived from CD4+ T cells sorted from PBMCs, sampled 10 days after the yellow fever booster vaccination. The sequence links TRBV10-3 to TRBJ2-7; 7 bases in the middle match TRBD2. The CDR3 region has the sequence CAITRASSGIYEQYF. The DNA is as follows: TGTGCCATCACGAGGGCCTCTAGCGGCATCTACGAGCAGTACTTC.